The 20 T cell receptor beta chains in this list originate from one sample, sequenced in a study of T-cell memory formation after mild COVID-19. Using its own MiXCR run on the 5' RACE reads, TCRdb lists one record per CDR3 protein. The sample comprises some 490,000 distinct CDR3 sequences, 15% to 20% of which are singletons, and 10% to 15% rests with the top ten. The specimen sequenced was PBMCs or a T cell subset sorted from them (not recorded which). These receptors all come from an adult woman who had mild COVID-19 (a few samples of this study predate the infection). Cell type and time point are not known.

This rearrangement joins TRBV29-1 to TRBJ2-1; 13 positions agree with TRBD2. The CDR3 extends over 14 amino acids. Germline trimming cut 6 bases from V and 8 bases from J; bases unmatched to any gene: 7. Per the germline V gene, CDR1 is SQVTM and CDR2 is ANQGSEA. The CDR3 region is CSVGTSGAGYEQFF. DNA for the CDR3: TGCAGCGTCGGGACTAGCGGGGCCGGATATGAGCAGTTCTTC.

This clonotype was counted only a few times. The chain is built from TRBV18 and TRBJ2-7; D not certain. Trimming took 3 bases from V and 0 from J, leaving 12 bases between them. In germline, CDR1 is KGHSH, CDR2 LQKENI. This CDR3 spans 15 amino acids. The CDR3 bases are TGTGCCAGCTCACCGGCACTGACGAGCTCCTACGAGCAGTACTTC. Its protein is CASSPALTSSYEQYF.

The gene calls are TRBV2 and TRBJ2-7, with 7 positions matching TRBD1. Germline V gene sequence: CDR1 SNHLY, CDR2 FYNNEI. J lost 4 bases, V lost 4 bases, and 7 bases had no gene match. The CDR3 covers 14 residues. The chain's CDR3 is CASSVQGVPYEQYF. CDR3 sequence (DNA): TGTGCCAGCAGTGTGCAGGGGGTTCCTTACGAGCAGTACTTC.

This clonotype has only a few counts. The chain is built from TRBV30 and TRBJ1-1; no clear D gene. CDR1 GTSNPN and CDR2 SVGIG come from the germline V gene (reference sequence). V was clipped by 1 base and J by 8 bases, with 11 bases between them. The CDR3 contains 12 residues. The CDR3 nucleotides read TGTGCCTGGAGTGGTTACCCAATCGAAGCTTTCTTT. It specifies CAWSGYPIEAFF.

This clonotype was seen at least ten times. The CDR3: CATSAGPNTGELFF. Written as DNA, the CDR3 is TGTGCCACCTCGGCCGGACCGAACACCGGGGAGCTGTTTTTT. The chain employs TRBV15 and TRBJ2-2; D remains ambiguous. This CDR3 has 14 amino acids. Trimming shortened V by 8 bases and J by 0 bases, and 10 bases separated the two germline ends. Germline values: CDR1 LNHNV, CDR2 YYDKDF (reference sequence).

The J gene is TRBJ2-7, the V gene TRBV4-3, with unresolved D. Per the germline V gene, CDR1 is LGHNA and CDR2 is YSLEER. The V gene lost 0 bases and the J gene lost 4 bases, with 7 bases spanning the gap. The CDR3 is made up of 13 amino acids. The CDR3 spells CASSQEPDYEQYF. CDR3 nucleotides: TGCGCCAGCAGCCAAGAACCAGATTACGAGCAGTACTTC.

The J gene is TRBJ2-1, the V gene TRBV7-3; D is ambiguous. V shed 5 bases and J shed 7 bases, with 15 bases lying between them. The CDR3 contains 14 residues. Looked up from germline, CDR1 is SGHTA and CDR2 is FQGTGA. The CDR3 sequence is CASSPLVSSNEQFF. The CDR3 nucleotides are TGTGCCAGCAGCCCCCTGGTGAGCTCAAATGAGCAGTTCTTC. The whole variable domain, remainder taken from reference TRBV7-3 and TRBJ2-1, is GAGVSQTPSNKVTEKGKYVELRCDPISGHTALYWYRQSLGQGPEFLIYFQGTGAADDSGLPNDRFFAVRPEGSVSTLKIQRTERGDSAVYLCASSPLVSSNEQFFGPGTRLTVL.

DNA of the CDR3: TGCAGTGCTACAGACAAAGGACTAGCGGGAGGGCCGAACGAAGATACGCAGTATTTT. Translation: CSATDKGLAGGPNEDTQYF. This sequence joins TRBV20-1 and TRBJ2-3; 15 bases line up with TRBD2. The V gene's germline CDR1 is DFQATT and CDR2 SNEGSKA (reference sequence). Trimming at V came to 4 bases and at J to 5 bases, leaving 16 bases not matched to a gene. The CDR3 covers 19 residues.

This clonotype was seen ten or more times. This chain connects TRBV5-4 to TRBJ2-1; D possibly corresponds to TRBD2 (7 bases). The CDR3 sequence is 14 residues long. The V gene's germline CDR1 is SGHNT and CDR2 YYREEE (reference sequence). Trimming removed 2 bases from V and 6 bases from J, with 12 bases in between. CDR3 protein: CASSLGGAGNEQFF. The DNA of the CDR3 is TGTGCCAGCAGCTTAGGGGGGGCGGGCAATGAGCAGTTCTTC.

This chain uses TRBV6-2 or TRBV6-3 with TRBJ2-2, with D possibly called TRBD1 or TRBD2 (5 bases each). The CDR3 runs 16 residues. CDR1 and CDR2 from the germline V gene are MNHEY and SVGEGT. Trimming left V 8 bases short and J 5 bases short, with 21 bases between. The CDR3 DNA reads TGTGCCAGCGCCCGGAGGACAAGCAGTGAAACCGGGGAGCTGTTTTTT. This sequence encodes CASARRTSSETGELFF.

V usage is TRBV5-1 and J usage is TRBJ2-1; TRBD2 aligns across 13 bases. The germline V gene encodes CDR1 SGHRS and CDR2 YFSETQ. V was clipped by 4 bases and J by 9 bases; unmatched bases: 10. The CDR3 covers 16 residues. CDR3 sequence (DNA): TGCGCCAGCAGCGAAACTAGCGGGGGGGCTTATGGTGAGCAGTTCTTC. This codes for CASSETSGGAYGEQFF.

This clonotype was seen a handful of times. The rearrangement uses TRBV15 and TRBJ1-4, with TRBD1 matching over 7 bases. The CDR3 covers 15 residues. Germline V gene sequence: CDR1 LNHNV, CDR2 YYDKDF (reference sequence). J lost 8 bases, V lost 5 bases, and 11 bases had no gene match. CDR3 nucleotide sequence: TGTGCCACCAGCGGTTACGGGACAGCCAACGAAAAACTGTTTTTT. Translating gives CATSGYGTANEKLFF.

The sample holds a few counts of this clonotype. The chain joins TRBV7-8 to TRBJ2-1, with D possibly TRBD1 on 6 matching bases. The CDR3 has 16 residues. Germline V gene lookup returns CDR1 SGHVS and CDR2 FQNEAQ. With 1 base removed from V and 2 bases from J, the gap between germline ends came to 12 bases. CDR3 sequence reads: CASSLGQDPTYNEQFF. In DNA, the CDR3 is TGTGCCAGCAGCTTAGGACAGGATCCCACCTACAATGAGCAGTTCTTC. Full variable domain (missing parts from reference TRBV7-8 and TRBJ2-1): GAGVSQSPRYKVAKRGQDVALRCDPISGHVSLFWYQQALGQGPEFLTYFQNEAQLDKSGLPSDRFFAERPEGSVSTLKIQRTQQEDSAVYLCASSLGQDPTYNEQFFGPGTRLTVL.

This chain links TRBV12-3 or TRBV12-4 with TRBJ2-1; TRBD2 might be the D (6 bases). The germline V and J ends were trimmed by 6 bases and 8 bases, with 23 bases remaining between them. This CDR3 has 16 amino acids. CDR3 protein: CASSRGLLASDDEQFF. CDR3 nucleotides: TGTGCCAGCAGCCGTGGTTTACTAGCATCCGACGATGAGCAGTTCTTC.

The chain carries TRBV30 and TRBJ2-7; D not certain. CDR3 length equals 13 residues. V lost 1 base and J lost 1, with 8 bases in between. Per the germline V gene, CDR1 is GTSNPN and CDR2 is SVGIG (reference sequence). This CDR3 reads CAWSDAVSYEQYF. For the CDR3, the DNA is TGTGCCTGGAGTGATGCAGTATCCTACGAGCAGTACTTC.

The rearrangement links TRBV23-1 to TRBJ1-5, with 9 positions matching TRBD1. TRBV23-1 is identified as an open reading frame with a role that is uncertain. This CDR3 contains 17 residues. V lost 8 bases, J lost 5 bases, and 16 bases stayed unmatched. CDR3 protein: CASARYIPGQGHQPQHF. The DNA for the CDR3 is TGCGCCAGCGCTCGCTATATTCCGGGACAGGGCCATCAGCCCCAGCATTTT.

The chain is built from TRBV24-1 and TRBJ2-1; 12 nucleotides align to TRBD2. In germline, CDR1 is KGHDR, CDR2 SFDVKD. The junction had 10 bases not matched to a gene; V was cut back by 5 bases and J by 6 bases. The CDR3 is 17 amino acids. CDR3 sequence reads: CATSAVRVLAGGNEQFF. CDR3 coding DNA: TGTGCCACCAGTGCCGTAAGGGTACTAGCGGGAGGCAATGAGCAGTTCTTC.

This clonotype occurred a few times. The chain joins TRBV5-4 to TRBJ2-7, with D possibly being TRBD1 or TRBD2 (5 bases each). Trimming cost V 0 bases and J 5 bases, with 9 bases left between them. Germline CDR1 and CDR2: SGHNT and YYREEE (reference sequence). The length of the CDR3 is 13 residues. This CDR3 reads CASSLAGANEQYF. As DNA, the CDR3 is TGTGCCAGCAGCTTGGCCGGGGCTAACGAGCAGTACTTC.

This clonotype was observed at least ten times. The chain's CDR3 is CASSSRIQETQYF. CDR3 DNA sequence: TGTGCCAGCAGCTCACGCATCCAAGAGACCCAGTACTTC. The J gene is TRBJ2-5, the V gene TRBV7-6; no reliable D call. There are 13 residues in the CDR3. CDR1 and CDR2 (germline): SGHVS, FNYEAQ. V was trimmed by 4 bases and J by 1 base, leaving 7 bases between them.

This clonotype has a handful of counts. The V gene is TRBV4-2, the J gene TRBJ2-2; 16 nucleotides line up with TRBD2. Germline V gene lookup returns CDR1 LGHNA and CDR2 YNFKEQ. The CDR3 is 20 amino acids. The V and J ends lost 3 bases and 1 base, in that order; junction bases with no gene match: 8. The CDR3 protein is CASSHHPGLAGGKNTGELFF. CDR3 bases: TGTGCCAGCAGCCATCACCCGGGACTAGCGGGGGGGAAGAACACCGGGGAGCTGTTTTTT.